Sequencing of this T cell receptor (beta chain) was carried out in a study of radiotherapy plus CTLA-4 blockade in lung cancer. Across the study: There were objective responses in 18% of patients, and 31% had disease control.

The study treated chemo-refractory metastatic non-small-cell lung cancer patients with focal radiation plus ipilimumab CTLA-4 blockade. Assay: immunoSEQ multiplex PCR; the TCRdb copy retains only in-frame clones and omits some. The table shows around 59,000 clones, with approximately 70% occurring only once. With respect to this clone: Its antigen is unknown.

The CDR3 contains 15 residues. The germline V gene has CDR1 LNHDA and CDR2 SQIVND (reference sequence). Trimming took off 1 base at V and 1 base at J, with 10 bases between the two ends. General study findings and limits: The best predictor of response was reported to be early blood T cell clone dynamics, with interferon-beta. TCR clones originating in tumors grew in number in blood after radiotherapy plus ipilimumab.

Here the sequenced sample was peripheral blood, taken from a patient treated with radiotherapy plus ipilimumab. The V gene is TRBV19, the J gene TRBJ1-2; D gene ambiguous. This clonotype originated in a human donor with non-small cell lung cancer whose response to radiotherapy plus ipilimumab could not be evaluated. The CDR3, as DNA: TGTGCCAGTAGTATAGGCCGCGGAGATAACTATGGCTACACCTTC. Translated: CASSIGRGDNYGYTF.